This entry is about one TCR beta chain. At one end the junction does not follow the germline gene, possibly because of a read error. The CDR3 is made up of 16 amino acids. The germline gives CDR1 MNHEY, CDR2 SVGAGI. These data come from a study of blood T cell repertoires in COVID-19. Study information: The United States, Italy and Spain supplied acute and convalescent COVID-19 samples. The cDNA or gDNA used as material had been derived from T cells, B-cell-depleted T cells, or PBMCs.

Original methodology: Amplification with reference gene primers provided the estimates of nucleated cell counts. The data were produced by immunoSEQ multiplex PCR, yet TCRdb's version contains in-frame clones alone and is incomplete. V, J and clone size derive from that table, while D and trimming were established from the DNA sequence. The sample has about 220,000 clones, about 90% seen once. The rearrangement joins TRBV6-5 to TRBJ1-1; TRBD1 matches 9 bases. The sequence derives from a man aged 35 to 55 with active or convalescent COVID-19. Sequences were obtained from peripheral blood. In nucleotides, the CDR3 is TGTGCCAGCAATTACATAACAGGGGGCGAGAACACTGAAGCTTTCTTT. Translating gives CASNYITGGENTEAFF.